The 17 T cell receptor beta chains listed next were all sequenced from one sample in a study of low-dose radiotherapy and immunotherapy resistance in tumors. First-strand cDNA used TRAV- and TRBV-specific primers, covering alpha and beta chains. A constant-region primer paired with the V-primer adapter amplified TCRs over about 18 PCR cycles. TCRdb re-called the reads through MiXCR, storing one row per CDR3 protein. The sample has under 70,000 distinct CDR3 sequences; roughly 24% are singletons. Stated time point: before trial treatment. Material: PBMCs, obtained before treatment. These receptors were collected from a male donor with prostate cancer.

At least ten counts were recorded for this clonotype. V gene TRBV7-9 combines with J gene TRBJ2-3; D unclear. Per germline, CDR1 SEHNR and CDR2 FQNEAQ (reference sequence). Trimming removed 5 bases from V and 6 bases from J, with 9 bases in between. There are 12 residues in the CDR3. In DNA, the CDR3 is TGTGCCAGCAGCCCGCCCGGGGATACGCAGTATTTT. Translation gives CASSPPGDTQYF. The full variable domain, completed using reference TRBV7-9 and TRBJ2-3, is DTGVSQNPRHKITKRGQNVTFRCDPISEHNRLYWYRQTLGQGPEFLTYFQNEAQLEKSRLLSDRFSAERPKGSFSTLEIQRTEQGDSAMYLCASSPPGDTQYFGPGTRLTVL.

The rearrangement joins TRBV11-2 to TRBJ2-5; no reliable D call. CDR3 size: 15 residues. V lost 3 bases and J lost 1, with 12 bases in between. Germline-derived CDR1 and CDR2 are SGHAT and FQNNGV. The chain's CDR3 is CASSFARSSQETQYF. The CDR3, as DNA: TGTGCCAGCAGCTTCGCGAGGTCATCCCAAGAGACCCAGTACTTC.

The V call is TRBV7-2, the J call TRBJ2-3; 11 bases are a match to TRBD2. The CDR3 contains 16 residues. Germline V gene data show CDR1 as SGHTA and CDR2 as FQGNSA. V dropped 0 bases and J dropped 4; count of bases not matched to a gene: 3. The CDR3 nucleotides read TGTGCCAGCAGCTTAGCGGGACTAGCGGTGTCAGATACGCAGTATTTT. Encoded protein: CASSLAGLAVSDTQYF.

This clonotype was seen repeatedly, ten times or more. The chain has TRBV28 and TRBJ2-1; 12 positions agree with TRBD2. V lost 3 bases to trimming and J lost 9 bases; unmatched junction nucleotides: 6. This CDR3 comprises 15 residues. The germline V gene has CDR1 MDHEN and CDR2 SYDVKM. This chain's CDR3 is CASSFLAGGQVEQFF. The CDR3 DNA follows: TGTGCCAGCAGTTTTCTAGCGGGAGGGCAGGTTGAGCAGTTCTTC.

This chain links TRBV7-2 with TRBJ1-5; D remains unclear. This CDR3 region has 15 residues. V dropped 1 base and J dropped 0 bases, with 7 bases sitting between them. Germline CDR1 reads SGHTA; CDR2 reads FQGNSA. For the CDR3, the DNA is TGTGCCAGCAGCTTAGGGACGTATAGCAATCAGCCCCAGCATTTT. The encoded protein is CASSLGTYSNQPQHF. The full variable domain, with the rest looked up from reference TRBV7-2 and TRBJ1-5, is GAGVSQSPSNKVTEKGKDVELRCDPISGHTALYWYRQSLGQGLEFLIYFQGNSAPDKSGLPSDRFSAERTGGSVSTLTIQRTQQEDSAVYLCASSLGTYSNQPQHFGDGTRLSIL.

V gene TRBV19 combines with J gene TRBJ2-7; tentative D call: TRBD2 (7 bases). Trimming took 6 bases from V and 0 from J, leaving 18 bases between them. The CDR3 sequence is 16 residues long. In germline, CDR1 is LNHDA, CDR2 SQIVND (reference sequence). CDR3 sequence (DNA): TGTGCCAGTAGGCAAACAGGGACTACCTTCTCCTACGAGCAGTACTTC. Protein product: CASRQTGTTFSYEQYF.

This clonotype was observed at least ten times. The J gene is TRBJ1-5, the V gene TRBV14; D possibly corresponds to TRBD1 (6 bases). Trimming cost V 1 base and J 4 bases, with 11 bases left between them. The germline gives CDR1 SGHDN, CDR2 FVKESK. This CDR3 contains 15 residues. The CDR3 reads CASSQGGGRNQPQHF. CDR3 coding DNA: TGTGCCAGCAGCCAAGGGGGGGGCAGAAATCAGCCCCAGCATTTT.

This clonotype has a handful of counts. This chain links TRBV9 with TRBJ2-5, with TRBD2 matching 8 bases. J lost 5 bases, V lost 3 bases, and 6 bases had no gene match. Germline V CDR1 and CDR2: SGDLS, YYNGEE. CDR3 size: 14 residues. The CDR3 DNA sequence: TGTGCCAGCAGCGGGACTAGCTTATCGGAGACCCAGTACTTC. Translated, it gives CASSGTSLSETQYF.

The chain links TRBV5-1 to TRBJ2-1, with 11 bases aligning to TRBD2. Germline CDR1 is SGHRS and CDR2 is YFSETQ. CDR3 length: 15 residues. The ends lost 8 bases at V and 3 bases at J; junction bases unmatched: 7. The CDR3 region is CARSPTSGGYNEQFF. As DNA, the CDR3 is TGCGCCAGGAGCCCAACTAGCGGGGGCTACAATGAGCAGTTCTTC.

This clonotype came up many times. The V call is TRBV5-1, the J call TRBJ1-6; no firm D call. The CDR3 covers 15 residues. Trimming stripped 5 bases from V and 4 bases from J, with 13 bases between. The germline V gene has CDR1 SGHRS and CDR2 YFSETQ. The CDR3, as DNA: TGCGCCAGCAGGGGTGACGTTTTGTATAATTCACCCCTCCACTTT. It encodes CASRGDVLYNSPLHF.

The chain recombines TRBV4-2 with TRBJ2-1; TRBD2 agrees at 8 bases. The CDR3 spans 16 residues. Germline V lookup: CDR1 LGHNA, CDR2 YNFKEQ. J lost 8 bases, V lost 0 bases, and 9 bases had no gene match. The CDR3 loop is CASSQETGGYQHEQFF. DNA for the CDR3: TGTGCCAGCAGCCAAGAGACGGGGGGGTACCAACATGAGCAGTTCTTC.

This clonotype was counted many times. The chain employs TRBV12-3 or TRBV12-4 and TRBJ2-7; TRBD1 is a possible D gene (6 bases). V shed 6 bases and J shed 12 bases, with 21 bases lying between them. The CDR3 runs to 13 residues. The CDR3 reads CASSNQPTGWRYF. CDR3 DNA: TGTGCCAGCAGCAATCAGCCCACAGGGTGGCGGTACTTC.

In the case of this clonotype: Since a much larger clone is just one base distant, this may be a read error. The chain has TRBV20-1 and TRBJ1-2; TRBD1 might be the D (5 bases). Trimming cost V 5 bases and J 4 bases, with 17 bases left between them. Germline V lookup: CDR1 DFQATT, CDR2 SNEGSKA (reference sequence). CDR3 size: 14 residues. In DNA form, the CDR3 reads TGCAGTGCTGGATATCTGGAGAGGGGCTATGGCTACACCTTC. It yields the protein CSAGYLERGYGYTF.

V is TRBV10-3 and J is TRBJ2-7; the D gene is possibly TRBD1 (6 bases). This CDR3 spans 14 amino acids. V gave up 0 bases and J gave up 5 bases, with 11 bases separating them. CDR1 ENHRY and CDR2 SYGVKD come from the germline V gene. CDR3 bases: TGTGCCATCAGTGAGTCCCGGGACATCAACGAGCAGTACTTC. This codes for CAISESRDINEQYF.

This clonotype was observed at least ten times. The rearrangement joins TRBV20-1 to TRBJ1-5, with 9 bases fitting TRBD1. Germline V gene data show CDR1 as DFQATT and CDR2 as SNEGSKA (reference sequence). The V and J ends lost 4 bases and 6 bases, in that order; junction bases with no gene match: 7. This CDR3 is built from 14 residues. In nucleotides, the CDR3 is TGCAGTGCTACAGACAGGGGGGGAAGTCAGCCCCAGCATTTT. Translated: CSATDRGGSQPQHF.

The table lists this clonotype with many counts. The CDR3 loop reads CASSPQGGGGYEQYF. DNA of the CDR3: TGTGCCAGCAGCCCCCAGGGGGGGGGGGGCTACGAGCAGTACTTC. The chain uses TRBV7-9 and TRBJ2-7; D possibly matches TRBD1 or TRBD2 (7 bases each). Germline V gives CDR1 SEHNR, CDR2 FQNEAQ (reference sequence). The CDR3 is 15 amino acids. Trimming stripped 5 bases from V and 3 bases from J, with 17 bases between.

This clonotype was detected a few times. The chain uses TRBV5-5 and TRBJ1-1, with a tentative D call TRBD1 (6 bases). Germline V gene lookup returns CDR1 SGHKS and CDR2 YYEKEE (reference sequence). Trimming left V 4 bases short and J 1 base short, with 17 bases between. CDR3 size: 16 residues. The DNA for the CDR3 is TGTGCCAGCAGCCTACTTCGAACGACAGGGAACACTGAAGCTTTCTTT. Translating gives CASSLLRTTGNTEAFF.